This T cell receptor beta chain was identified during a study of long-term antiretroviral therapy in people with HIV. Study-level points and caveats: Upon ART, diversity increased but remained lower than transplant donor controls.

Samples held 1-10 million cryopreserved PBMC before DNA extraction. An immunoSEQ assay, version v3.0, was performed at survey level. Method: immunoSEQ multiplex PCR; TCRdb's copy keeps in-frame clones and lacks some. The data show about 33,000 clones, about 80% seen once. Germline assignment: CDR1 SGHNT and CDR2 YYREEE (reference sequence). Trimming left V 0 bases short and J 3 bases short, with 11 bases between. There are 15 residues in the CDR3. To note about this clone: Its antigen is not identified.

Sequenced here: unsorted PBMCs, sampled 2 years after starting antiretroviral therapy. This sequence was found in a woman in her 50s with HIV. The gene calls are TRBV5-4 and TRBJ2-3; tentatively, D is TRBD1 (5 bases). CDR3 amino acids: CASSLEAGSTDTQYF. The CDR3 DNA is TGTGCCAGCAGCTTGGAAGCAGGGTCTACAGATACGCAGTATTTT.